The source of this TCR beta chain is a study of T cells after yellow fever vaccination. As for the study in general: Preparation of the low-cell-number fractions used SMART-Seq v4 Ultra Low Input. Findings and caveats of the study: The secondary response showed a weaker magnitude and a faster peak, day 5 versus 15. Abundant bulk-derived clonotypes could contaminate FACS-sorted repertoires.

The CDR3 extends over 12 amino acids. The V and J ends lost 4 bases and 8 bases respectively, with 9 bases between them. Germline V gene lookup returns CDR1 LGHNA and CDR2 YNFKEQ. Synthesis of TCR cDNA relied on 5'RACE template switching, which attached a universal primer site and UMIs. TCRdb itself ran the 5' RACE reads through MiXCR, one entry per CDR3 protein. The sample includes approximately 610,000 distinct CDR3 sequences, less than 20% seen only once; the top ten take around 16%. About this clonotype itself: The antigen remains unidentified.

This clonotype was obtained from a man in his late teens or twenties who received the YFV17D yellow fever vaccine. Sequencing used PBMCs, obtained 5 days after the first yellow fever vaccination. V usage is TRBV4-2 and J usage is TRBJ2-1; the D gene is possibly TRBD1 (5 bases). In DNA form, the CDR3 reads TGTGCCAGCAGCCCTATGGGGCATGAGCAGTTCTTC. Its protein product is CASSPMGHEQFF.